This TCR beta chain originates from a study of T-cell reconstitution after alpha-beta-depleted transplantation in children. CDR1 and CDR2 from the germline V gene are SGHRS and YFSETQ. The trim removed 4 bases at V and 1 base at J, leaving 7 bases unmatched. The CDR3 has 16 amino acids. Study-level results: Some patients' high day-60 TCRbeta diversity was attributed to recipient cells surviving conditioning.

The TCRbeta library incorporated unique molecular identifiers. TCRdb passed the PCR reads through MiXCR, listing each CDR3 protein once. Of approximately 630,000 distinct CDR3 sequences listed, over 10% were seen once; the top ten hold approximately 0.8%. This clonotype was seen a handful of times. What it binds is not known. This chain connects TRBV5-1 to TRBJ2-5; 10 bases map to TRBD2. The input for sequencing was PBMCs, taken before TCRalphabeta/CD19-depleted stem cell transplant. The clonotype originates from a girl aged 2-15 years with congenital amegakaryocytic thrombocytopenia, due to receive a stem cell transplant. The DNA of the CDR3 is TGCGCCAGCAGCCCGGGAGCGGGAGGGCCCCAAGAGACCCAGTACTTC. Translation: CASSPGAGGPQETQYF.